Sequencing of this T cell receptor (beta chain) was carried out in a study of blood T cell repertoires in COVID-19. Germline V CDR1 and CDR2: SGHTA, FQGNSA. The CDR3 spans 12 residues. V gave up 5 bases and J gave up 4 bases, with 8 bases separating them. Here immunoSEQ multiplex PCR was the method, and the copy in TCRdb shows in-frame clones only, minus some. The data hold approximately 220,000 clones, with over 70% observed a single time. Specimen: peripheral blood. The clonotype originates from a woman of 80 years or more with acute or convalescent COVID-19. The rearrangement uses TRBV7-2 and TRBJ1-2; D is unclear. CDR3 sequence (DNA): TGTGCCAGCAGCCCCTACGTCTATGGCTACACCTTC. It is translated as CASSPYVYGYTF.